This T cell receptor (beta chain) was found in a study of radiotherapy plus CTLA-4 blockade in lung cancer. Germline values: CDR1 MNHNY, CDR2 SVGAGI (reference sequence). The J segment lost 5 bases and the V segment lost 10 bases, leaving 7 bases of the junction unmatched. CDR3 length: 12 amino acids. With regard to this clone: Its specificity is not known.

Focal radiation and CTLA-4 blockade (ipilimumab) were tested in chemo-refractory metastatic non-small-cell lung cancer patients. General study points: Early blood T cell clone changes and increased post-radiation serum interferon-beta were reportedly the strongest response predictors.

Sequenced by immunoSEQ multiplex PCR; TCRdb stores in-frame clones only, minus some. The sample consists of about 29,000 clones, roughly four fifths of them appearing once. Sequenced material: peripheral blood, taken from a patient treated with radiotherapy plus ipilimumab. This clonotype was obtained from a human donor with non-small cell lung cancer that progressed on radiotherapy plus ipilimumab. This rearrangement joins TRBV6-6 to TRBJ1-2; 7 bases are a match to TRBD1. The CDR3 is CATRTGDYGYTF. CDR3 nucleotides: TGTGCCACCCGCACAGGGGATTATGGCTACACCTTC.